These T cell receptor beta chains were read from a single sample in a study of T-cell memory formation after mild COVID-19. TCRdb passed the 5' RACE reads through MiXCR, listing each CDR3 protein once. Of 120,000 or so distinct CDR3 sequences in the sample, approximately 17% were seen once. Sequenced: PBMCs or a T cell subset sorted from them (not recorded which). These receptors were collected from a man younger than 35 who had mild COVID-19 (a few samples of this study predate the infection). Cell type and time point are not known. The conserved cysteine and the conserved F or W are not part of the CDR3 here. Each record gives: V gene, CDR3 length, clone size, CDR3 protein. For some rows the clone size is stated as once, few or many, or as a class when expanded; others skip it.

v_call: TRBV12-3/TRBV12-4
cdr3_length: 13
clone_size: NA
cdr3_aa: ASSVTGISNQPQH

v_call: TRBV27
cdr3_length: 14
clone_size: few
cdr3_aa: ASSLRGPHGGDTQY

v_call: TRBV5-1
cdr3_length: 13
clone_size: few
cdr3_aa: ASRERDRNYNEQF

v_call: TRBV9
cdr3_length: 10
clone_size: NA
cdr3_aa: ASSVVAYGYT

v_call: TRBV12-3/TRBV12-4
cdr3_length: 11
clone_size: NA
cdr3_aa: ASSLTNRGEQY

v_call: TRBV28
cdr3_length: 10
clone_size: NA
cdr3_aa: ASSLERLEAF

v_call: TRBV7-2
cdr3_length: 12
clone_size: NA
cdr3_aa: ASSSRDRGNTQY

v_call: TRBV4-3
cdr3_length: 14
clone_size: NA
cdr3_aa: ASSQDGAGNTGELF

v_call: TRBV24-1
cdr3_length: 11
clone_size: few
cdr3_aa: ATRKQGADTQY

v_call: TRBV7-2
cdr3_length: 11
clone_size: NA
cdr3_aa: ASTDLSLYGYT

v_call: TRBV4-3
cdr3_length: 12
clone_size: many
cdr3_aa: ASSQDRGGNEQF

v_call: TRBV7-9
cdr3_length: 13
clone_size: NA
cdr3_aa: ASSRTGGATDTQY

v_call: TRBV4-1
cdr3_length: 10
clone_size: many
cdr3_aa: ASMTPGDTQY

v_call: TRBV7-2
cdr3_length: 12
clone_size: few
cdr3_aa: ASSLAPTKYGYT

v_call: TRBV5-6
cdr3_length: 11
clone_size: many
cdr3_aa: ASSLVVSYEQY

v_call: TRBV21-1
cdr3_length: 14
clone_size: NA
cdr3_aa: AGGRDRSTGANVLT

v_call: TRBV29-1
cdr3_length: 12
clone_size: NA
cdr3_aa: SAKERWCNTEAF

v_call: TRBV7-2
cdr3_length: 13
clone_size: NA
cdr3_aa: ASRAEVGAYNEQF

v_call: TRBV29-1
cdr3_length: 12
clone_size: few
cdr3_aa: SVGVRTGVREQY

v_call: TRBV7-9
cdr3_length: 12
clone_size: few
cdr3_aa: ASSLQGTNEKLF

v_call: TRBV20-1
cdr3_length: 12
clone_size: many
cdr3_aa: SAMVAGGPNEQF

v_call: TRBV11-2
cdr3_length: 11
clone_size: NA
cdr3_aa: ASSQARHNEQF

v_call: TRBV30
cdr3_length: 11
clone_size: once
cdr3_aa: AWSGTGEWGYT

v_call: TRBV5-1
cdr3_length: 14
clone_size: NA
cdr3_aa: ASSLARTGGTGELF

v_call: TRBV2
cdr3_length: 12
clone_size: NA
cdr3_aa: ASSEVTWYQPQH

v_call: TRBV6-1
cdr3_length: 12
clone_size: NA
cdr3_aa: ASKRTGRGEKLF

v_call: TRBV20-1
cdr3_length: 11
clone_size: NA
cdr3_aa: SALLAGTYEQY

v_call: TRBV2
cdr3_length: 12
clone_size: NA
cdr3_aa: ASSPFMNNQPQH

v_call: TRBV5-1
cdr3_length: 13
clone_size: NA
cdr3_aa: ASSLYGTGGEKLF

v_call: TRBV5-6
cdr3_length: 14
clone_size: few
cdr3_aa: ASSLGIQAGNTEAF

v_call: TRBV7-2
cdr3_length: 12
clone_size: few
cdr3_aa: ASSSKTGGETQY

v_call: TRBV15
cdr3_length: 12
clone_size: NA
cdr3_aa: ATSREGGSTEAF

v_call: TRBV2
cdr3_length: 10
clone_size: many
cdr3_aa: ASSATYNEQF

v_call: TRBV5-1
cdr3_length: 11
clone_size: NA
cdr3_aa: ASRDNLGETQY

v_call: TRBV12-3/TRBV12-4
cdr3_length: 13
clone_size: NA
cdr3_aa: ASKAGGQGREGYT

v_call: TRBV11-2
cdr3_length: 10
clone_size: NA
cdr3_aa: ASSRSQETQY

v_call: TRBV7-9
cdr3_length: 12
clone_size: few
cdr3_aa: ASSPGTPGTEAF

v_call: TRBV5-1
cdr3_length: 12
clone_size: few
cdr3_aa: ASSLLSSTGELF

v_call: TRBV7-2
cdr3_length: 12
clone_size: few
cdr3_aa: ASSAVPHVGELF

v_call: TRBV7-2
cdr3_length: 14
clone_size: medium-sized
cdr3_aa: ASSPGLVPYQETQY

v_call: TRBV9
cdr3_length: 15
clone_size: few
cdr3_aa: ASSNTVQGSYDTEAF

v_call: TRBV5-6
cdr3_length: 13
clone_size: NA
cdr3_aa: ASSLDSRLNTEAL